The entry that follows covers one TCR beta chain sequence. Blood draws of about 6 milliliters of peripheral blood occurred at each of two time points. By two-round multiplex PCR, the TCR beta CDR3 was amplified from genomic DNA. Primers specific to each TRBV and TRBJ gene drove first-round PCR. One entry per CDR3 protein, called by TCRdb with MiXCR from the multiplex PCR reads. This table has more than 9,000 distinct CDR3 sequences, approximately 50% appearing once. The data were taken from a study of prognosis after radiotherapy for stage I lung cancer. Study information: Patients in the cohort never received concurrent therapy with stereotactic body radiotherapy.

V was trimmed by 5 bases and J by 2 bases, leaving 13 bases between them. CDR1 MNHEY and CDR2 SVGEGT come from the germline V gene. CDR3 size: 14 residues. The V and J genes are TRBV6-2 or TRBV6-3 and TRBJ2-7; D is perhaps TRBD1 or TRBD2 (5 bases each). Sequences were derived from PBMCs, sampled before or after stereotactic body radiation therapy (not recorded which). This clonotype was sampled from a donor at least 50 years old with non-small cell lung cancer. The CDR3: CASSEFGGPYEQYF. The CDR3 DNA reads TGTGCCAGCAGTGAGTTTGGGGGACCCTACGAGCAGTACTTC.